The 18 T cell receptor beta chains presented below share a single source sample, sequenced in a study of blood T cell repertoires in COVID-19. TCRdb keeps only in-frame clones here, not all; method: immunoSEQ multiplex PCR. The sample has about 200,000 clones, approximately 84% seen once. The sequencing sample was made of PBMCs or T cells enriched from blood (not recorded which). The origin of the receptors is a man between 40 and 49 years old who had recovered from COVID-19.

This rearrangement joins TRBV4-3 to TRBJ1-1; D unresolved. Germline CDR1 and CDR2: LGHNA and YSLEER. The CDR3 has 16 residues. V lost 0 bases, J lost 3 bases, and 14 bases lay in between. CDR3 protein: CASSQDMPIGDTEAFF. The CDR3 DNA sequence: TGCGCCAGCAGCCAAGACATGCCGATCGGGGACACTGAAGCTTTCTTT.

The rearrangement uses TRBV9 and TRBJ1-1; the D is unclear. V lost 0 bases to trimming and J lost 5 bases, with 5 bases between them. This CDR3 is 12 amino acids long. Germline assignment: CDR1 SGDLS and CDR2 YYNGEE. The CDR3 sequence is CASSVAETEAFF. The CDR3 region has the DNA TGTGCCAGCAGCGTAGCCGAGACTGAAGCTTTCTTT.

The chain couples TRBV7-9 to TRBJ2-1; no clear D gene. The germline V and J ends were trimmed by 1 base and 8 bases, with 9 bases remaining between them. Germline-derived CDR1 and CDR2 are SEHNR and FQNEAQ (reference sequence). The CDR3 has 13 amino acids. The CDR3 loop reads CASSLESAYEQFF. The CDR3 coding sequence is TGTGCCAGCAGCTTAGAATCTGCGTATGAGCAGTTCTTC.

This clone was detected only once. The rearrangement uses TRBV28 and TRBJ2-4; 7 bases are a match to TRBD1. Germline V gene sequence: CDR1 MDHEN, CDR2 SYDVKM. The CDR3 sequence is 14 residues long. Trimming at V came to 4 bases and at J to 0 bases, leaving 0 bases not matched to a gene. Here the CDR3 reads CASSSGGAKNIQYF. Written as DNA, the CDR3 is TGTGCCAGCAGTTCAGGGGGAGCCAAAAACATTCAGTACTTC. Full variable domain (outside the CDR3, taken from reference TRBV28 and TRBJ2-4): DVKVTQSSRYLVKRTGEKVFLECVQDMDHENMFWYRQDPGLGLRLIYFSYDVKMKEKGDIPEGYSVSREKKERFSLILESASTNQTSMYLCASSSGGAKNIQYFGAGTRLSVL.

The V gene is TRBV2, the J gene TRBJ1-6; no firm D call. V gave up 3 bases and J gave up 0 bases, with 6 bases separating them. Looked up from germline, CDR1 is SNHLY and CDR2 is FYNNEI. This CDR3 is built from 15 residues. The CDR3 spells CASSDGSSYNSPLHF. CDR3 in DNA: TGTGCCAGCAGTGATGGGAGCTCCTATAATTCACCCCTCCACTTT. Combining the CDR3 with reference TRBV2 and TRBJ1-6 gives the whole variable domain EPEVTQTPSHQVTQMGQEVILRCVPISNHLYFYWYRQILGQKVEFLVSFYNNEISEKSEIFDDQFSVERPDGSNFTLKIRSTKLEDSAMYFCASSDGSSYNSPLHFGNGTRLTVT.

This clone was recorded only once. The V gene is TRBV28, the J gene TRBJ1-5; 7 nucleotides agree with TRBD1. Germline loops: CDR1 MDHEN, CDR2 SYDVKM. J gave up 6 bases and V 5 bases, and 10 bases lay outside the gene matches. The CDR3 consists of 15 residues. The CDR3 protein is CASSRDRVGGQPQHF. CDR3 in DNA: TGTGCCAGCAGTCGAGACAGGGTTGGGGGTCAGCCCCAGCATTTT.

In its sample, this clone was seen once. This sequence joins TRBV19 and TRBJ2-1; the D gene is possibly TRBD1 (6 bases). The CDR3 has 14 residues. Trimming shortened V by 8 bases and J by 9 bases, and 20 bases separated the two germline ends. Germline V lookup: CDR1 LNHDA, CDR2 SQIVND (reference sequence). This CDR3 reads CASRSGTHVGEQFF. CDR3 DNA: TGTGCCAGTCGGTCCGGGACACATGTTGGTGAGCAGTTCTTC.

The J gene is TRBJ2-5, the V gene TRBV5-1; TRBD2 aligns across 13 bases. The CDR3 contains 17 residues. From germline, CDR1 is SGHRS and CDR2 YFSETQ. Trimming took 0 bases from V and 7 from J; bases not matched to a gene: 9. The CDR3 DNA sequence: TGCGCCAGCAGCTTGGTAGGGACTAGCGGGGCGGTCGGGACCCAGTACTTC. It encodes CASSLVGTSGAVGTQYF.

The chain is built from TRBV25-1 and TRBJ1-1; no firm D call. This CDR3 spans 15 amino acids. V was clipped by 2 bases and J by 2 bases, with 12 bases between them. Germline-derived CDR1 and CDR2 are MGHDK and SYGVNS. Written as DNA, the CDR3 is TGTGCCAGCAGTGAACTGCAGGCTGTCAACACTGAAGCTTTCTTT. Its translation is CASSELQAVNTEAFF. The full variable domain, completed using reference TRBV25-1 and TRBJ1-1, is EADIYQTPRYLVIGTGKKITLECSQTMGHDKMYWYQQDPGMELHLIHYSYGVNSTEKGDLSSESTVSRIRTEHFPLTLESARPSHTSQYLCASSELQAVNTEAFFGQGTRLTVV.

V gene TRBV5-1 combines with J gene TRBJ2-2; 14 bases line up with TRBD2. The trim removed 0 bases at V and 6 bases at J, leaving 1 base unmatched. The CDR3 runs to 16 residues. From germline, CDR1 is SGHRS and CDR2 YFSETQ. In nucleotides, the CDR3 is TGCGCCAGCAGCTTGGAGGGACTAGCGGGGGCCGGGGAGCTGTTTTTT. Its translation is CASSLEGLAGAGELFF.

The chain employs TRBV10-3 and TRBJ1-1; possibly TRBD1 for D (6 bases). The V gene's germline CDR1 is ENHRY and CDR2 SYGVKD. The CDR3 has 13 amino acids. Trimming took off 11 bases at V and 5 bases at J, with 18 bases between the two ends. The CDR3 protein is CARKGTGTTEAFF. DNA of the CDR3: TGTGCCCGCAAAGGCACAGGGACAACTGAAGCTTTCTTT.

V usage is TRBV7-2 and J usage is TRBJ1-5, with D possibly TRBD1 on 6 matching bases. From germline, CDR1 is SGHTA and CDR2 FQGNSA. V was pared by 5 bases and J by 6 bases, with 17 bases between. The CDR3 sequence is 15 residues long. The CDR3 sequence is CASSAGRARGQPQHF. The CDR3 coding sequence is TGTGCCAGCAGCGCCGGCAGGGCCAGGGGTCAGCCCCAGCATTTT.

DNA of the CDR3: TGTGCCAGTAAGCTCGCAATTAGCAATCAGCCCCAGCATTTT. This codes for CASKLAISNQPQHF. The J gene is TRBJ1-5, the V gene TRBV19; no clear D gene. The CDR3 loop spans 14 amino acids. The V gene lost 7 bases and the J gene lost 0 bases, with 10 bases spanning the gap. The V gene's germline CDR1 is LNHDA and CDR2 SQIVND (reference sequence).

V usage is TRBV5-5 and J usage is TRBJ1-1; 7 nucleotides agree with TRBD1. Germline lookup yields CDR1 SGHKS and CDR2 YYEKEE (reference sequence). The CDR3 runs to 13 residues. The trim removed 5 bases at V and 5 bases at J, leaving 6 bases unmatched. CDR3 region: CASSITGVTEAFF. The CDR3 coding sequence is TGTGCCAGCAGTATTACAGGGGTTACTGAAGCTTTCTTT.

V is TRBV6-2 or TRBV6-3 and J is TRBJ1-3; 7 nucleotides agree with TRBD1. V gave up 2 bases and J gave up 0 bases; unmatched junction bases: 7. This CDR3 contains 17 residues. The germline V gene has CDR1 MNHEY and CDR2 SVGEGT. The CDR3 spells CASSYVRTGSSGNTIYF. Written as DNA, the CDR3 is TGTGCCAGCAGTTACGTACGGACAGGATCCTCTGGAAACACCATATATTTT.

CDR3: CASSWTGGKDTQYF. The CDR3 DNA reads as TGTGCCAGCAGCTGGACAGGGGGCAAAGATACGCAGTATTTT. The chain employs TRBV7-3 and TRBJ2-3, with 11 nucleotides matching TRBD1. Trimming removed 4 bases from V and 5 bases from J; junction bases left unmatched: 2. The CDR3 has 14 residues. CDR1 and CDR2 (germline): SGHTA, FQGTGA.

This clone was counted a few times. The CDR3 reads CASSLQTGRTYEQYF. CDR3 sequence (DNA): TGTGCCAGCAGCTTACAGACAGGGCGAACCTACGAGCAGTACTTC. The V call is TRBV13, the J call TRBJ2-7; TRBD1 matches at 7 bases. There are 15 residues in the CDR3. V was clipped by 2 bases and J by 2 bases; unmatched bases: 6. Germline V lookup: CDR1 PRHDT, CDR2 FYEKMQ (reference sequence).

The chain couples TRBV29-1 to TRBJ1-2, with 7 bases that match TRBD1. Germline CDR1 and CDR2: SQVTM and ANQGSEA. CDR3 size: 14 residues. V lost 3 bases and J lost 8; bases outside the gene matches: 12. CDR3 DNA: TGCAGCGTTGAGAGGGGACAGATACTATCCGGCTACACCTTC. Protein: CSVERGQILSGYTF.